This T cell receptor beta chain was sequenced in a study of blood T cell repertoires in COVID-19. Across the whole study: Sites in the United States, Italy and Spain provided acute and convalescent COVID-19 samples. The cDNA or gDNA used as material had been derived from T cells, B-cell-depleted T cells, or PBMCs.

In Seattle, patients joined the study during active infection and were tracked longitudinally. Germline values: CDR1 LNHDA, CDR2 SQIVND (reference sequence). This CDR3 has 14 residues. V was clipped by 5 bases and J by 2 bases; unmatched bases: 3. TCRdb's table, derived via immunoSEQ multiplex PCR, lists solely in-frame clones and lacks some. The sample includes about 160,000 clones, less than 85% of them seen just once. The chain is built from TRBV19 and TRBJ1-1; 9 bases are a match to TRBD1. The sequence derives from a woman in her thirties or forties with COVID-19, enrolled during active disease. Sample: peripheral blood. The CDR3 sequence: CASSWTGVNTEAFF. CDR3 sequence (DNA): TGTGCCAGTAGTTGGACAGGGGTCAACACTGAAGCTTTCTTT.